These T cell receptor beta chains were read from a single sample in a study of CD8+CD57+ T cells in acquired aplastic anemia. A single record per CDR3 protein comes from TCRdb applying MiXCR to the reads. The sample has about 220,000 distinct CDR3 sequences, roughly 33% seen once. The sample taken for sequencing was sorted CD4+, CD8+, or CD8+CD57+ T cells (not recorded which) from PBMCs. The receptors derive from a human donor in good health, serving as a control. The CDR3 runs from the conserved cysteine through the conserved F or W. The D gene is left open where the match is weak. The size field is filled for only some rows; it gives once, few, many or a size class.

clone_size: .; d_call: .; v_call: TRBV19; j_call: TRBJ2-1; cdr3_aa: CASSIRQAGNNEQFF; cdr3_nt: TGTGCCAGTAGTATCAGACAGGCAGGGAACAATGAGCAGTTCTTC
clone_size: .; d_call: .; v_call: TRBV19; j_call: TRBJ1-6; cdr3_aa: CASSSAYNSPLHF; cdr3_nt: TGTGCCAGTAGTAGCGCATATAATTCACCCCTCCACTTT
clone_size: many; d_call: TRBD1; v_call: TRBV9; j_call: TRBJ1-4; cdr3_aa: CASSKDRGKEKLFF; cdr3_nt: TGTGCCAGCAGCAAAGACAGGGGCAAAGAAAAACTGTTTTTT
clone_size: many; d_call: TRBD1; v_call: TRBV4-2; j_call: TRBJ1-2; cdr3_aa: CASSPMGQGADHYGYTF; cdr3_nt: TGTGCCAGCAGCCCGATGGGCCAGGGGGCGGATCACTATGGCTACACCTTC
clone_size: .; d_call: .; v_call: TRBV20-1; j_call: TRBJ1-1; cdr3_aa: CSAPSGAAPDTEAFF; cdr3_nt: TGCAGTGCCCCCTCGGGGGCCGCCCCGGACACTGAAGCTTTCTTT
clone_size: .; d_call: .; v_call: TRBV25-1; j_call: TRBJ1-2; cdr3_aa: CASSERAGNYGYTF; cdr3_nt: TGTGCCAGCAGTGAAAGGGCAGGGAACTATGGCTACACCTTC
clone_size: many; d_call: TRBD1; v_call: TRBV20-1; j_call: TRBJ2-5; cdr3_aa: CSGDRVVETQYF; cdr3_nt: TGCAGTGGGGACAGGGTAGTAGAGACCCAGTACTTC
clone_size: many; d_call: .; v_call: TRBV5-8; j_call: TRBJ1-6; cdr3_aa: CASSLWSPLHF; cdr3_nt: TGTGCCAGCAGCTTGTGGTCACCCCTCCACTTT
clone_size: many; d_call: .; v_call: TRBV5-1; j_call: TRBJ1-1; cdr3_aa: CASSLEGLNTEAFF; cdr3_nt: TGCGCCAGCAGCTTGGAGGGGTTGAACACTGAAGCTTTCTTT
clone_size: few; d_call: .; v_call: TRBV18; j_call: TRBJ1-1; cdr3_aa: CASSPTRSNTEAFF; cdr3_nt: TGTGCCAGCTCACCAACCAGGTCGAACACTGAAGCTTTCTTT
clone_size: many; d_call: TRBD2; v_call: TRBV15; j_call: TRBJ2-3; cdr3_aa: CATSGGASGGDTQYF; cdr3_nt: TGTGCCACCAGCGGCGGGGCTAGCGGGGGAGATACGCAGTATTTT
clone_size: .; d_call: TRBD2; v_call: TRBV5-1; j_call: TRBJ2-1; cdr3_aa: CASSLAGLAGRSSYNEQFF; cdr3_nt: TGCGCCAGCAGCTTGGCGGGACTAGCGGGGAGAAGCTCCTACAATGAGCAGTTCTTC
clone_size: .; d_call: .; v_call: TRBV7-3; j_call: TRBJ2-1; cdr3_aa: CASSLGVSYNEQFF; cdr3_nt: TGTGCCAGCTCCCTCGGGGTCTCCTACAATGAGCAGTTCTTC
clone_size: .; d_call: TRBD2; v_call: TRBV2; j_call: TRBJ2-7; cdr3_aa: CASRRVAGAYEQYF; cdr3_nt: TGTGCCAGCAGAAGGGTGGCGGGGGCCTACGAGCAGTACTTC
clone_size: .; d_call: .; v_call: TRBV28; j_call: TRBJ2-4; cdr3_aa: CASSFAGMENGNIQYF; cdr3_nt: TGTGCCAGCAGTTTCGCAGGGATGGAAAACGGAAACATTCAGTACTTC
clone_size: .; d_call: .; v_call: TRBV5-1; j_call: TRBJ2-7; cdr3_aa: CASSLGQDSYEQYF; cdr3_nt: TGCGCCAGCAGCTTGGGACAGGACTCCTACGAGCAGTACTTC
clone_size: many; d_call: .; v_call: TRBV2; j_call: TRBJ2-1; cdr3_aa: CASSDGLNSYNEQFF; cdr3_nt: TGTGCCAGCAGCGACGGCTTAAACTCCTACAATGAGCAGTTCTTC
clone_size: many; d_call: TRBD1; v_call: TRBV19; j_call: TRBJ1-1; cdr3_aa: CASSMGTGGMNTEAFF; cdr3_nt: TGTGCCAGTAGTATGGGGACAGGGGGCATGAACACTGAAGCTTTCTTT
clone_size: .; d_call: .; v_call: TRBV24-1; j_call: TRBJ2-7; cdr3_aa: CATIPPGSSYEQYF; cdr3_nt: TGTGCCACCATCCCCCCGGGGAGCTCCTACGAGCAGTACTTC
clone_size: once; d_call: TRBD2; v_call: TRBV19; j_call: TRBJ2-1; cdr3_aa: CASSSGRRYNEQFF; cdr3_nt: TGTGCCAGCTCTAGCGGGAGACGCTACAATGAGCAGTTCTTC
clone_size: many; d_call: .; v_call: TRBV20-1; j_call: TRBJ2-7; cdr3_aa: CSARDRRRTLSEQYF; cdr3_nt: TGCAGTGCTAGAGATCGGCGGAGGACCCTCTCCGAGCAGTACTTC
clone_size: .; d_call: .; v_call: TRBV15; j_call: TRBJ2-7; cdr3_aa: CATSTVTGTGYEQYF; cdr3_nt: TGTGCCACCAGCACCGTTACCGGGACGGGCTACGAGCAGTACTTC
clone_size: few; d_call: .; v_call: TRBV5-4; j_call: TRBJ2-7; cdr3_aa: CASSPPNGVPHEQYF; cdr3_nt: TGTGCCAGCTCACCACCGAACGGGGTCCCCCACGAGCAGTACTTC
clone_size: few; d_call: TRBD2; v_call: TRBV20-1; j_call: TRBJ2-3; cdr3_aa: CSARVGSGRGLSTDTQYF; cdr3_nt: TGCAGTGCTAGAGTCGGTAGCGGGAGAGGTTTATCCACAGATACGCAGTATTTT
clone_size: .; d_call: TRBD2; v_call: TRBV5-6; j_call: TRBJ2-3; cdr3_aa: CASSAGTSGGATQYF; cdr3_nt: TGTGCCAGCAGCGCCGGGACTAGCGGGGGGGCCACGCAGTATTTT
clone_size: once; d_call: .; v_call: TRBV24-1; j_call: TRBJ2-7; cdr3_aa: CATSDIGQGGTYEQYF; cdr3_nt: TGTGCCACCAGTGACATAGGACAGGGAGGGACCTACGAGCAGTACTTC
clone_size: many; d_call: .; v_call: TRBV11-2; j_call: TRBJ2-5; cdr3_aa: CASSLYPEKTQYF; cdr3_nt: TGTGCCAGCAGCTTGTACCCGGAGAAGACCCAGTACTTC
clone_size: .; d_call: .; v_call: TRBV19; j_call: TRBJ1-5; cdr3_aa: CASSNRPVGVYNQPQHF; cdr3_nt: TGTGCCAGTAGTAACCGCCCTGTGGGGGTCTACAATCAGCCCCAGCATTTT
clone_size: .; d_call: .; v_call: TRBV7-9; j_call: TRBJ1-3; cdr3_aa: CASSQGLNTIYF; cdr3_nt: TGTGCCAGCAGCCAAGGGTTAAACACCATATATTTT
clone_size: .; d_call: TRBD2; v_call: TRBV11-2; j_call: TRBJ2-1; cdr3_aa: CASSRRGLAGSPGEQFF; cdr3_nt: TGTGCCAGCAGCCGGCGGGGCCTAGCGGGGTCCCCAGGTGAGCAGTTCTTC
clone_size: .; d_call: .; v_call: TRBV20-1; j_call: TRBJ2-1; cdr3_aa: CSARDSVAYNEQFF; cdr3_nt: TGCAGTGCTAGAGATAGTGTGGCTTACAATGAGCAGTTCTTC
clone_size: many; d_call: .; v_call: TRBV11-2; j_call: TRBJ2-3; cdr3_aa: CASSFPSQRSTDTQYF; cdr3_nt: TGTGCCAGCAGCTTTCCGTCCCAGCGGAGCACAGATACGCAGTATTTT
clone_size: many; d_call: TRBD1; v_call: TRBV29-1; j_call: TRBJ2-2; cdr3_aa: CSVASVGGGGELFF; cdr3_nt: TGCAGCGTCGCCTCTGTAGGGGGCGGCGGGGAGCTGTTTTTT
clone_size: many; d_call: .; v_call: TRBV19; j_call: TRBJ1-1; cdr3_aa: CASSIQGSGTEAFF; cdr3_nt: TGTGCCAGTAGTATACAGGGAAGTGGAACTGAAGCTTTCTTT
clone_size: many; d_call: .; v_call: TRBV11-1; j_call: TRBJ2-7; cdr3_aa: CASSAAPGSYEQYF; cdr3_nt: TGTGCCAGCAGCGCGGCCCCGGGGAGCTACGAGCAGTACTTC
clone_size: many; d_call: .; v_call: TRBV3-1; j_call: TRBJ2-7; cdr3_aa: CASSHNYEQYF; cdr3_nt: TGTGCCAGCAGCCACAATTACGAGCAGTACTTC
clone_size: few; d_call: .; v_call: TRBV6-1; j_call: TRBJ2-4; cdr3_aa: CASSGGGLLAKNIQYF; cdr3_nt: TGTGCCAGCAGCGGAGGGGGACTGCTAGCCAAAAACATTCAGTACTTC
clone_size: few; d_call: .; v_call: TRBV11-2; j_call: TRBJ1-1; cdr3_aa: CASSTTSRGANTEAFF; cdr3_nt: TGTGCCAGCAGTACTACCTCACGAGGGGCGAACACTGAAGCTTTCTTT
clone_size: many; d_call: .; v_call: TRBV5-1; j_call: TRBJ2-7; cdr3_aa: CASSLVALAEPTYEQYF; cdr3_nt: TGCGCCAGCAGCTTGGTCGCGCTAGCCGAGCCGACCTACGAGCAGTACTTC
clone_size: .; d_call: .; v_call: TRBV11-2; j_call: TRBJ1-5; cdr3_aa: CASSLGFSNQPQHF; cdr3_nt: TGTGCCAGCAGCTTAGGTTTTAGCAATCAGCCCCAGCATTTT
clone_size: .; d_call: .; v_call: TRBV6-2/TRBV6-3; j_call: TRBJ1-2; cdr3_aa: CASSSGLFYGYTF; cdr3_nt: TGTGCCAGCAGTTCGGGCTTATTTTATGGCTACACCTTC